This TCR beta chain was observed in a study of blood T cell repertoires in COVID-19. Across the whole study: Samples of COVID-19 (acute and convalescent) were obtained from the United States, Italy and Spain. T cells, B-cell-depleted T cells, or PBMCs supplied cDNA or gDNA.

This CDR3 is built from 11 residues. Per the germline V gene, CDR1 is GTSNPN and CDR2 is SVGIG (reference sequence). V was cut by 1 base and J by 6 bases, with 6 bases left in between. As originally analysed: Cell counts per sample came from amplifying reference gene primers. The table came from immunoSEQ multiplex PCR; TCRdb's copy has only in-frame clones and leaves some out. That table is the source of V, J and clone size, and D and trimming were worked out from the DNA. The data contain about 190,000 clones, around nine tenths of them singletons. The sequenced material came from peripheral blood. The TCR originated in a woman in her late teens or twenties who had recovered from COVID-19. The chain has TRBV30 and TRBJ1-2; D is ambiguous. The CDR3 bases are TGTGCCTGGAGTGGTCGGGATGGCTACACCTTC. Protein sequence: CAWSGRDGYTF.